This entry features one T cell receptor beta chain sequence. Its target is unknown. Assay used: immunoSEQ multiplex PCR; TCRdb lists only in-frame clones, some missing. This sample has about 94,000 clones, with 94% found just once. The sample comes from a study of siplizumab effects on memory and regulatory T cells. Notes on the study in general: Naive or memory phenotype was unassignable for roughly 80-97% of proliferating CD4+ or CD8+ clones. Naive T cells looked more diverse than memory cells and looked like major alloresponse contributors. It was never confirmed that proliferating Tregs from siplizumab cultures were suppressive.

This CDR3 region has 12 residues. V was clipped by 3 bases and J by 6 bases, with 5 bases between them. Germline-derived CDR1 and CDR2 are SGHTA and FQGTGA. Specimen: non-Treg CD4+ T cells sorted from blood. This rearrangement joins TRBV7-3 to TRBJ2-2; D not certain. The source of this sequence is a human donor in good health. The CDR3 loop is CASSFRSGELFF. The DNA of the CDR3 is TGTGCCAGCAGCTTTAGATCCGGGGAGCTGTTTTTT.